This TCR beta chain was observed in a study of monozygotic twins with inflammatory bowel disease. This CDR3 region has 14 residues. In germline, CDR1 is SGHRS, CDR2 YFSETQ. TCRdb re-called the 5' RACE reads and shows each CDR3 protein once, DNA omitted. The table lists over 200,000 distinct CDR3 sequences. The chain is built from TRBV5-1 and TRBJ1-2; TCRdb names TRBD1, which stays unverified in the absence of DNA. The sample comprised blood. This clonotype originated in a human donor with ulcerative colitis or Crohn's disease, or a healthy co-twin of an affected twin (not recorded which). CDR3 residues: CASSLAQGSDGYTF.